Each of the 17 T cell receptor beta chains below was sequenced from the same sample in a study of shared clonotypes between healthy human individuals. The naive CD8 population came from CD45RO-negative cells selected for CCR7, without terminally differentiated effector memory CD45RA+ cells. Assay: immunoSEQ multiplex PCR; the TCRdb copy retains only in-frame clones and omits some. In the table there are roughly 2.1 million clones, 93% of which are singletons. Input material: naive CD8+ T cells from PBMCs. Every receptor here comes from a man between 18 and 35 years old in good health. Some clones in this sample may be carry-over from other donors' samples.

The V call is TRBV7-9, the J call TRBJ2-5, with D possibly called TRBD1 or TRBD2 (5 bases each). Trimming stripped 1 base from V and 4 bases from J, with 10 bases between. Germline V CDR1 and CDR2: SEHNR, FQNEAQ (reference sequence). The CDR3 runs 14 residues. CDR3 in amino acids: CASSLVAGRETQYF. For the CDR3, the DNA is TGTGCCAGCAGCTTAGTGGCAGGGAGAGAGACCCAGTACTTC.

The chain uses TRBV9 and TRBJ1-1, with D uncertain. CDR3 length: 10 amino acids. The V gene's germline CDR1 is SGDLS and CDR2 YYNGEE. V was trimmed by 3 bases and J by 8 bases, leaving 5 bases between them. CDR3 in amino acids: CASSAAEAFF. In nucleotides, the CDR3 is TGTGCCAGCAGCGCAGCAGAAGCTTTCTTT.

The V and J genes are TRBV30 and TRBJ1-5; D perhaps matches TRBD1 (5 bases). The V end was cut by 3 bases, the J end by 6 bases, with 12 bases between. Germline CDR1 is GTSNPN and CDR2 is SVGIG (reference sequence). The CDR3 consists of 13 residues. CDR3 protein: CAWSVGDRQPQHF. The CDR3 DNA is TGTGCCTGGAGCGTAGGGGATCGTCAGCCCCAGCATTTT.

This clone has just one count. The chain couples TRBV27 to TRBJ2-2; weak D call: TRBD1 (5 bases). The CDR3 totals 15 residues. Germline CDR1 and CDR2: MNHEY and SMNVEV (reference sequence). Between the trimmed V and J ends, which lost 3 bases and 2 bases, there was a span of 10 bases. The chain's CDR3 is CASSFYGHNTGELFF. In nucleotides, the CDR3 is TGTGCCAGCAGTTTTTACGGACACAACACCGGGGAGCTGTTTTTT.

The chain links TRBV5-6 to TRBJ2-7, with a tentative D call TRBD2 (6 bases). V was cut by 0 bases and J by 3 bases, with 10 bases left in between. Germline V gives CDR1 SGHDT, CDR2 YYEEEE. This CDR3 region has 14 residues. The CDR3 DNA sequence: TGTGCCAGCAGCTTGGATCGGGAGAGCTACGAGCAGTACTTC. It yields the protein CASSLDRESYEQYF.

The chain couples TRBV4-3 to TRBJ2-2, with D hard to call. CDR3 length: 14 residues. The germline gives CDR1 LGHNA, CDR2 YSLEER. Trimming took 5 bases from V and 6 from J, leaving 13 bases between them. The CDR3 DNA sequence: TGCGCCAGCAGCTTTGGACGAGGCGCCGGGGAGCTGTTTTTT. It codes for CASSFGRGAGELFF.

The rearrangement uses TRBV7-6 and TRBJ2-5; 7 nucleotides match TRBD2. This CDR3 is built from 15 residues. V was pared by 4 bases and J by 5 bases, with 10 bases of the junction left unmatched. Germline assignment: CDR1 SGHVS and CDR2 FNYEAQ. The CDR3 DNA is TGTGCCAGCAGCTCTTTTGCGGGAGTTGGGGAGACCCAGTACTTC. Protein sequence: CASSSFAGVGETQYF.

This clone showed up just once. CDR3 nucleotide sequence: TGTGCCAGCAACGGTCCAACTAGCGACAAAATCTACAATGAGCAGTTCTTC. This gives the protein CASNGPTSDKIYNEQFF. The V gene is TRBV27, the J gene TRBJ2-1; 7 nucleotides line up with TRBD2. The V segment lost 7 bases and the J segment 3 bases; nucleotides outside the gene matches: 15. Germline assignment: CDR1 MNHEY and CDR2 SMNVEV (reference sequence). This CDR3 is built from 17 residues.

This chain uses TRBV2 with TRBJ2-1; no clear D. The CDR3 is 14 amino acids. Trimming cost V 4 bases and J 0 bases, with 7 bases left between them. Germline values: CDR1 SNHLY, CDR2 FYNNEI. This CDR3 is CASSARSSYNEQFF. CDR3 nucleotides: TGTGCCAGCAGTGCTAGGAGCTCCTACAATGAGCAGTTCTTC.

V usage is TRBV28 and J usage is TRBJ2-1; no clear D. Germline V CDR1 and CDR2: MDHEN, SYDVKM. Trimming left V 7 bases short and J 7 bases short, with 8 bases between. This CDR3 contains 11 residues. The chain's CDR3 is CASTLGNEQFF. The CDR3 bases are TGTGCCAGCACCCTGGGTAATGAGCAGTTCTTC.

The CDR3 DNA follows: TGTGCCAGCAGCTTAGTAGGGGCAACTAATGAAAAACTGTTTTTT. Its protein is CASSLVGATNEKLFF. The chain links TRBV7-9 to TRBJ1-4, with TRBD1 as a possible D gene (5 bases). The length of the CDR3 is 15 residues. Germline-derived CDR1 and CDR2 are SEHNR and FQNEAQ (reference sequence). V lost 1 base and J 0 bases, leaving 6 bases between the germline ends.

CDR3 residues: CASHIWGSSSYEQYF. The CDR3 nucleotides are TGTGCCAGCCACATATGGGGGTCAAGCTCCTACGAGCAGTACTTC. V is TRBV5-8 and J is TRBJ2-7; the D gene could be TRBD1 or TRBD2 (5 bases each). Germline loops: CDR1 SGHTS, CDR2 YDEGEE. Deletions cut 7 bases from V and 0 bases from J, with 17 bases between. CDR3 length: 15 residues.

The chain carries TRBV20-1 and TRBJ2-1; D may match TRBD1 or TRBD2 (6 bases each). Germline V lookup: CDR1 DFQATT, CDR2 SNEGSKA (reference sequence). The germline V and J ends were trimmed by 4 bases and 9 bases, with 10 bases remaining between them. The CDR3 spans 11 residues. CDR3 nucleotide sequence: TGCAGTGCTAACGGGGGCCCTGAGCAGTTCTTC. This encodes CSANGGPEQFF.

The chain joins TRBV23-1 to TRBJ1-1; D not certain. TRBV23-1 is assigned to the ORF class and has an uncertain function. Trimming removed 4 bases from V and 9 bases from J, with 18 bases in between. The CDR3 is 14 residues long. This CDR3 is CASSLDQFPYQAFF. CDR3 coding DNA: TGCGCCAGCAGTCTCGACCAGTTTCCTTATCAAGCTTTCTTT.

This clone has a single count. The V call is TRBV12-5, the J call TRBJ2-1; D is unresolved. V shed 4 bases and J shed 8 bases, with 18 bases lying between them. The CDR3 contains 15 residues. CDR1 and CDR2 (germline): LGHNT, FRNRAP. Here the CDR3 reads CASGSSSKFIDEQFF. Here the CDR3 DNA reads TGTGCTAGTGGTTCTAGTAGTAAATTCATCGATGAGCAGTTCTTC.

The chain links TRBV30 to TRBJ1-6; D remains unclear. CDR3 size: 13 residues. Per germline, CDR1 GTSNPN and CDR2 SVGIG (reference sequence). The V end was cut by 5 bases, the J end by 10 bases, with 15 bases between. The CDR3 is CAWEPDPPSPLHF. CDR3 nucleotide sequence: TGTGCCTGGGAACCGGACCCGCCATCACCCCTCCACTTT.

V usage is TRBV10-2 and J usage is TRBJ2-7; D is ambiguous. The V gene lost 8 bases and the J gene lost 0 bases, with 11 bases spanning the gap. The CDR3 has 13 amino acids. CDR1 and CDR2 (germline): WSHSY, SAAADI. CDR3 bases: TGCGCCAGCCGCGGTTTTGACTCCTACGAGCAGTACTTC. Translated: CASRGFDSYEQYF.